These 26 T cell receptor beta chains were sequenced from one sample in a study. The assay was immunoSEQ multiplex PCR, and TCRdb's table has in-frame clones only and misses some. Here the sample spans some 70,000 clones, around 95% being singletons. The sequenced sample consisted of PBMCs. The source is a man in his forties or fifties with rheumatoid arthritis.

The genes are TRBV7-9 and TRBJ1-1, with D hard to call. Per germline, CDR1 SEHNR and CDR2 FQNEAQ (reference sequence). Trimming removed 1 base at V and 9 bases at J, with 15 bases between. The CDR3 is made up of 14 amino acids. The chain's CDR3 is CASSLDLGTAKAFF. As DNA, the CDR3 is TGTGCCAGCAGCTTAGATCTTGGTACAGCCAAAGCTTTCTTT. Full variable domain (missing parts from reference TRBV7-9 and TRBJ1-1): DTGVSQNPRHKITKRGQNVTFRCDPISEHNRLYWYRQTLGQGPEFLTYFQNEAQLEKSRLLSDRFSAERPKGSFSTLEIQRTEQGDSAMYLCASSLDLGTAKAFFGQGTRLTVV.

The chain is built from TRBV3-1 (or the pseudogene TRBV3-2) and TRBJ1-6; 8 bases match TRBD1. Germline V gene sequence: CDR1 LGHDT, CDR2 YNNKEL (reference sequence). The junction had 6 bases not matched to a gene; V was cut back by 7 bases and J by 7 bases. The length of the CDR3 is 14 residues. The CDR3, as DNA: TGTGCCAGCAATCCCACAGGGGGAAATTCACCCCTCCACTTT. Translation: CASNPTGGNSPLHF.

This CDR3 is CASNRRANSPLHF. The CDR3 DNA sequence: TGTGCCAGCAACCGAAGGGCTAATTCACCCCTCCACTTT. This sequence joins TRBV12-3 or TRBV12-4 and TRBJ1-6; no reliable D call. Trimming removed 7 bases at V and 6 bases at J, with 10 bases between. The CDR3 has 13 amino acids.

This clone was found once. The rearrangement joins TRBV3-1 (or the pseudogene TRBV3-2) to TRBJ2-7; 7 bases are shared with TRBD2. V was pared by 1 base and J by 5 bases, with 5 bases of the junction left unmatched. CDR1 and CDR2 (germline): LGHDT, YNNKEL (reference sequence). The CDR3 is made up of 14 amino acids. In DNA, the CDR3 is TGTGCCAGCAGCCAAGTCGGGGGGAGGAACGAGCAGTACTTC. It encodes CASSQVGGRNEQYF.

The rearrangement joins TRBV6-5 to TRBJ2-7; possibly TRBD2 for D (5 bases). The CDR3 spans 12 residues. The V gene lost 6 bases and the J gene lost 3 bases, with 9 bases spanning the gap. Germline-derived CDR1 and CDR2 are MNHEY and SVGAGI. CDR3 DNA sequence: TGTGCCAGCAGAAGACGGGGCTACGAGCAGTACTTC. The encoded protein is CASRRRGYEQYF.

This chain connects TRBV19 to TRBJ1-1, with D tentatively TRBD1 (5 bases). Per the germline V gene, CDR1 is LNHDA and CDR2 is SQIVND (reference sequence). V was shortened by 5 bases and J by 0 bases, with 16 bases between the two germline ends. The CDR3 sequence is 16 residues long. The chain's CDR3 is CASSPRRGGMNTEAFF. DNA of the CDR3: TGTGCCAGTAGTCCACGGAGGGGCGGCATGAACACTGAAGCTTTCTTT.

The rearrangement links TRBV28 to TRBJ1-6; 9 nucleotides agree with TRBD1. CDR1 is MDHEN, CDR2 SYDVKM, per germline. The CDR3 spans 13 residues. After removal of 10 bases from V and 7 bases from J, the junction contained 5 bases not matched to a gene. The CDR3 DNA reads as TGTGCCACCGACAGGGGGGGGAATTCACCCCTCCACTTT. It specifies CATDRGGNSPLHF. Full variable domain (outside the CDR3, taken from reference TRBV28 and TRBJ1-6): DVKVTQSSRYLVKRTGEKVFLECVQDMDHENMFWYRQDPGLGLRLIYFSYDVKMKEKGDIPEGYSVSREKKERFSLILESASTNQTSMYLCATDRGGNSPLHFGNGTRLTVT.

J is TRBJ2-1 and V is TRBV6-5, with TRBD2 matching 14 bases. V gave up 6 bases and J gave up 5 bases; unmatched junction bases: 3. The CDR3 is 15 residues long. Germline lookup yields CDR1 MNHEY and CDR2 SVGAGI. CDR3 residues: CASRGLAGGHNEQFF. DNA for the CDR3: TGTGCCAGCAGAGGACTAGCGGGAGGCCACAATGAGCAGTTCTTC.

This rearrangement joins TRBV25-1 to TRBJ1-1; TRBD1 matches at 8 bases. The CDR3 extends over 15 amino acids. Trimming cost V 2 bases and J 3 bases; bases outside gene matches: 5. Germline CDR1 and CDR2: MGHDK and SYGVNS. The CDR3 here is CASSEGPGGDTEAFF. DNA for the CDR3: TGTGCCAGCAGTGAAGGTCCAGGGGGCGACACTGAAGCTTTCTTT.

The rearrangement uses TRBV5-5 and TRBJ1-5; D perhaps matches TRBD1 (5 bases). The CDR3 is 15 amino acids. Trimming took off 0 bases at V and 4 bases at J, with 11 bases between the two ends. CDR1 is SGHKS, CDR2 YYEKEE, per germline (reference sequence). This chain's CDR3 is CASSLDGALNQPQHF. CDR3 sequence (DNA): TGTGCCAGCAGCTTGGATGGGGCCCTTAATCAGCCCCAGCATTTT.

This chain connects TRBV19 to TRBJ1-1, with 9 bases fitting TRBD1. V lost 3 bases, J lost 3 bases, and 2 bases stayed unmatched. The germline gives CDR1 LNHDA, CDR2 SQIVND (reference sequence). This CDR3 comprises 14 residues. The chain's CDR3 is CASSMGTGYTEAFF. The CDR3 DNA reads TGTGCCAGTAGTATGGGGACAGGGTACACTGAAGCTTTCTTT. The whole variable domain, filled in from reference TRBV19 and TRBJ1-1, reads DGGITQSPKYLFRKEGQNVTLSCEQNLNHDAMYWYRQDPGQGLRLIYYSQIVNDFQKGDIAEGYSVSREKKESFPLTVTSAQKNPTAFYLCASSMGTGYTEAFFGQGTRLTVV.

V is TRBV20-1 and J is TRBJ2-7; D may be TRBD2 (6 bases). CDR1 DFQATT and CDR2 SNEGSKA come from the germline V gene (reference sequence). There are 11 residues in the CDR3. For the CDR3, the DNA is TGCAGCGGCGCTGGCGGGAACGAGCAGTACTTC. It encodes CSGAGGNEQYF.

The rearrangement links TRBV6-6 to TRBJ2-7; 7 nucleotides agree with TRBD1. With 5 bases clipped from V and 2 bases from J, the junction kept 6 bases outside the gene matches. CDR1 MNHNY and CDR2 SVGAGI come from the germline V gene (reference sequence). This CDR3 is built from 14 residues. The CDR3 nucleotides are TGTGCCAGCAGTGCCTCCGACAGGGCCTACGAGCAGTACTTC. Residues: CASSASDRAYEQYF.

The chain links TRBV27 to TRBJ2-1; 8 nucleotides match TRBD2. After removal of 6 bases from V and 5 bases from J, the junction contained 12 bases not matched to a gene. The V gene's germline CDR1 is MNHEY and CDR2 SMNVEV (reference sequence). The CDR3 extends over 16 amino acids. Here the CDR3 reads CASSLGLAGGDNEQFF. The CDR3 DNA sequence: TGTGCCAGCAGCCTTGGGCTAGCGGGTGGGGACAATGAGCAGTTCTTC.

This chain joins TRBV9 and TRBJ2-1; the D is unclear. CDR3 length equals 11 residues. Between the trimmed V and J ends, which lost 3 bases and 5 bases, there was a span of 3 bases. Germline CDR1 is SGDLS and CDR2 is YYNGEE. In nucleotides, the CDR3 is TGTGCCAGCAGCGGGAACAATGAGCAGTTCTTC. This encodes CASSGNNEQFF. Complete variable domain (other parts from reference TRBV9 and TRBJ2-1): DSGVTQTPKHLITATGQRVTLRCSPRSGDLSVYWYQQSLDQGLQFLIQYYNGEERAKGNILERFSAQQFPDLHSELNLSSLELGDSALYFCASSGNNEQFFGPGTRLTVL.

J is TRBJ1-6 and V is TRBV28, with 11 bases aligning to TRBD1. Germline V gene lookup returns CDR1 MDHEN and CDR2 SYDVKM. This CDR3 contains 15 residues. The J segment lost 6 bases and the V segment lost 6 bases, leaving 4 bases of the junction unmatched. This CDR3 reads CASSTGTGGNSPLHF. Here the CDR3 DNA reads TGTGCCAGCAGCACCGGGACAGGGGGTAATTCACCCCTCCACTTT.

This sequence joins TRBV5-3 and TRBJ2-7; the D gene is possibly TRBD1 (5 bases). TRBV5-3 is identified as an open reading frame with a role that is uncertain. The CDR3 is 12 amino acids. Trimming removed 0 bases at V and 11 bases at J, with 12 bases between. The CDR3 coding sequence is TGTGCCAGAAGCTTGGCCAAGGGGTTGGAGTACTTC. The encoded protein is CARSLAKGLEYF.

This rearrangement joins TRBV7-9 to TRBJ2-7; TRBD1 agrees at 8 bases. The CDR3 runs 15 residues. V was pared by 4 bases and J by 1 base, with 6 bases of the junction left unmatched. Germline CDR1 is SEHNR and CDR2 is FQNEAQ (reference sequence). In DNA, the CDR3 is TGTGCCAGCAGCTCGGGACAGGACCTGTCCTACGAGCAGTACTTC. Translating gives CASSSGQDLSYEQYF.

The chain combines TRBV6-5 with TRBJ2-6, with D unclear. Trimming cost V 4 bases and J 0 bases, with 7 bases left between them. Germline V gene lookup returns CDR1 MNHEY and CDR2 SVGAGI. This CDR3 region has 15 residues. CDR3 bases: TGTGCCAGCAGTTCCTGGAGCTCTGGGGCCAACGTCCTGACTTTC. It is translated as CASSSWSSGANVLTF.

The rearrangement joins TRBV29-1 to TRBJ1-4; D is possibly TRBD1 (5 bases). In germline, CDR1 is SQVTM, CDR2 ANQGSEA. This CDR3 is 13 amino acids long. Between the trimmed V and J ends, which lost 7 bases and 4 bases, there was a span of 13 bases. This chain's CDR3 is CSGTLTGNEKLFF. The CDR3 DNA reads TGCAGCGGGACACTGACGGGTAATGAAAAACTGTTTTTT.

The rearrangement joins TRBV20-1 to TRBJ2-7, with D uncertain. The germline V and J ends were trimmed by 6 bases and 3 bases, with 9 bases remaining between them. Germline values: CDR1 DFQATT, CDR2 SNEGSKA (reference sequence). The CDR3 sequence is 11 residues long. The CDR3 loop reads CSAPLLYEQYF. CDR3 DNA: TGCAGTGCCCCCCTTCTCTACGAGCAGTACTTC.

The CDR3 DNA follows: TGTGCCAGCAGCGAGGGGGCGACTGAAGCTTTCTTT. Translating it yields CASSEGATEAFF. The V and J genes are TRBV7-3 and TRBJ1-1, with 7 nucleotides matching TRBD1. This CDR3 spans 12 amino acids. Germline V gene lookup returns CDR1 SGHTA and CDR2 FQGTGA. The junction had 2 bases not matched to a gene; V was cut back by 5 bases and J by 5 bases.

The chain couples TRBV11-2 to TRBJ2-3; TRBD2 is a possible D gene (6 bases). The V end lost 0 bases, the J end lost 0 bases, and 13 bases lay between the germline ends. The CDR3 has 17 amino acids. Germline V CDR1 and CDR2: SGHAT, FQNNGV. CDR3 protein: CASSLDPKRASTDTQYF. CDR3 nucleotide sequence: TGTGCCAGCAGCTTAGATCCTAAGCGGGCTAGCACAGATACGCAGTATTTT.

The chain uses TRBV7-6 and TRBJ2-7; D gene uncertain. V was clipped by 5 bases and J by 0 bases, with 8 bases between them. The CDR3 extends over 13 amino acids. The V gene's germline CDR1 is SGHVS and CDR2 FNYEAQ. The CDR3 loop reads CASSPTYSYEQYF. The CDR3 DNA reads as TGTGCCAGCAGCCCGACGTACTCCTACGAGCAGTACTTC.

The chain combines TRBV5-4 with TRBJ2-7; TRBD1 might be the D (6 bases). Germline V gene lookup returns CDR1 SGHNT and CDR2 YYREEE (reference sequence). Trimming removed 4 bases at V and 3 bases at J, with 14 bases between. The CDR3 is 14 residues long. DNA for the CDR3: TGTGCCAGCAGCCCAGGGGTTGCTGACTACGAGCAGTACTTC. Its protein is CASSPGVADYEQYF.

V usage is TRBV18 and J usage is TRBJ1-4, with TRBD1 matching 9 bases. CDR1 is KGHSH and CDR2 is LQKENI in the germline V gene. CDR3 size: 15 residues. The junction had 6 bases not matched to a gene; V was cut back by 6 bases and J by 4 bases. The CDR3 sequence is CASSLQGAGNEKLFF. The CDR3, as DNA: TGTGCCAGCTCCCTACAGGGGGCGGGTAATGAAAAACTGTTTTTT.